Given below is one TCR beta chain in context. As yet, its antigen is unknown. Assembly of TCR beta libraries relied on iRepertoire HTBI primers together with Arm-PCR of CDR3 regions. TCRdb itself ran the multiplex PCR reads through MiXCR, one entry per CDR3 protein. The sample yields under 500,000 distinct CDR3 sequences, around 20% seen once. Looked up from germline, CDR1 is SGHRS and CDR2 is YFSETQ. V was pared by 3 bases and J by 0 bases, with 18 bases between. The CDR3 runs 17 residues. This sample was taken from a study of regulatory T cells in long-lasting Graves disease. Study-wide points: Repertoires from persistent disease leaned toward TRBV28, TRBJ1-2 and TRBJ2-5.

Time point described: persistent/refractory GD, antithyroid drugs over 5 years with positive TRAb. PBMC RNA served as the TCR library source. V and J are TRBV5-1 and TRBJ1-1, with D unresolved. The TCR sequence derives from a female donor with Graves disease. Source: peripheral blood mononuclear cells (PBMCs), taken when the disease was refractory, from a patient treated with antithyroid drugs. This chain's CDR3 is CASSSGPINRLNTEAFF. The CDR3 nucleotides read TGCGCCAGCAGCTCCGGACCGATAAATAGATTGAACACTGAAGCTTTCTTT.